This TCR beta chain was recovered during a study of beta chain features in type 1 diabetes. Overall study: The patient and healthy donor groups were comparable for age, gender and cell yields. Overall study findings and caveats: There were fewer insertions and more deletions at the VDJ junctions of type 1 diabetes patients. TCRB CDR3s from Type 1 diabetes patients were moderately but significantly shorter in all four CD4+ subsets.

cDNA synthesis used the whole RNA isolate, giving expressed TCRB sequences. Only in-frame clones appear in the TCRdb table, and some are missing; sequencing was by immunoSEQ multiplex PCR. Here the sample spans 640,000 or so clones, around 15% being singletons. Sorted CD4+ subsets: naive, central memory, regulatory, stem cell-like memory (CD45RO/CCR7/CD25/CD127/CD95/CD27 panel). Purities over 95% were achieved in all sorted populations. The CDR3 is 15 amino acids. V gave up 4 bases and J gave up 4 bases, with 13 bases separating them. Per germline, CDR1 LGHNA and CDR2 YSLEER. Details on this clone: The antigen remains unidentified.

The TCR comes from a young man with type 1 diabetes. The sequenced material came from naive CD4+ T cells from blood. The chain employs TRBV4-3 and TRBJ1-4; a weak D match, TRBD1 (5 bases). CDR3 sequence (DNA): TGCGCCAGCAGCCGATTGGGACGGAATAATGAAAAACTGTTTTTT. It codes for CASSRLGRNNEKLFF.